The sequence of this T cell receptor beta chain was determined in a study of type 1 regulatory T cells. On the study more broadly: T-allo10 is an in vitro-generated, Tr1-enriched CD4 T cell product specific for alloantigen. Overall study results and limits: Tr1 cells had a more restricted TCR repertoire than non-Tr1 cells.

A single record per CDR3 protein comes from TCRdb applying MiXCR to the reads. The sample shows about 67,000 distinct CDR3 sequences, around 49% of them seen only once. CDR1 and CDR2 (germline): DFQATT, SNEGSKA (reference sequence). With V trimmed by 5 bases and J by 7 bases, 19 bases remained unmatched. The CDR3 extends over 17 amino acids. A remark on this clonotype: Its antigen is undetermined.

The TCR was taken from a human donor in good health. The chain links TRBV20-1 to TRBJ2-1; 8 bases are shared with TRBD1. The sequenced sample consisted of cultured non-Tr1 T cells, either the whole culture or a sorted T cell fraction (not recorded which). The DNA of the CDR3 is TGCAGTGCTTCCCCCGTAGTTAGGACAGGGAACTTGAATGAGCAGTTCTTC. It is translated as CSASPVVRTGNLNEQFF.